This TCR beta chain was recovered during a study of cytomegalovirus exposure and HLA in healthy donors. The PCR contained 60 Vbeta and 13 Jbeta primers. The table came from immunoSEQ multiplex PCR; TCRdb's copy has only in-frame clones and leaves some out. Here the sample spans 120,000 to 150,000 clones, 70% to 80% being singletons. CDR3 length: 12 residues. Trimming removed 7 bases at V and 7 bases at J, with 13 bases between. CDR1 SEHNR and CDR2 FQNEAQ come from the germline V gene (reference sequence). The sequence came from a female donor in good health and CMV-seronegative. Sequencing input: PBMCs. V usage is TRBV7-9 and J usage is TRBJ2-5; maybe TRBD2 (6 bases). CDR3 protein: CASTVGSATQYF. CDR3 DNA sequence: TGTGCCAGCACCGTCGGGAGTGCGACCCAGTACTTC.